This T cell receptor (beta chain) was recovered during a study of beta chain features in type 1 diabetes. This clone showed up just a few times. Germline CDR1 and CDR2: SGHAT and FQNNGV. This CDR3 spans 18 amino acids. Trimming cost V 4 bases and J 2 bases, with 23 bases left between them. Expressed TCRB transcripts were sequenced, since all the RNA that had been isolated was reverse transcribed. Method: immunoSEQ multiplex PCR; TCRdb's copy keeps in-frame clones and lacks some. The data show around 430,000 clones, approximately 30% seen once. This TCR came from a young man in good health. The source material was naive CD4+ T cells from blood. This chain links TRBV11-2 with TRBJ2-5; the D gene is possibly TRBD1 (5 bases). The CDR3 region is CASSSPTEQVEVQETQYF. The CDR3, as DNA: TGTGCCAGCAGCTCGCCGACAGAACAGGTCGAGGTACAAGAGACCCAGTACTTC.